The T cell receptor beta chain under discussion was sequenced for a study of blood T cell repertoires in COVID-19. Study as a whole: There were acute and convalescent COVID-19 samples, and they came from the United States, Italy and Spain.

Trimming stripped 3 bases from V and 0 bases from J, with 6 bases between. CDR3 length: 14 residues. CDR1 SGHNT and CDR2 YENEEA come from the germline V gene. TCRdb keeps only in-frame clones here, not all; method: immunoSEQ multiplex PCR. This sample yields a few hundred thousand clones, of which about 85% are seen a single time; 3.6% belongs to the top ten. The origin of this receptor is a woman aged 18-35 years with acute or convalescent COVID-19. The J gene is TRBJ2-1, the V gene TRBV11-3; D gene uncertain. The specimen sequenced was peripheral blood. For the CDR3, the DNA is TGTGCCAGCAGCTTCGGTAACTCCTACAATGAGCAGTTCTTC. This codes for CASSFGNSYNEQFF.